These 22 T cell receptor beta chains were sequenced from one sample in a study of PD-1 blockade in classical Hodgkin lymphoma. Measured with immunoSEQ multiplex PCR; TCRdb has only the in-frame clones, and not every one. The sample has some 100,000 clones, about nine tenths seen once. Relapse was seen in all patients after autologous stem cell transplantation, and brentuximab vedotin exposure was variable. The material was peripheral blood mononuclear cells (PBMCs), obtained at baseline. The receptors stem from a human donor with classical Hodgkin lymphoma.

The chain links TRBV27 to TRBJ1-5; D ambiguous. Per the germline V gene, CDR1 is MNHEY and CDR2 is SMNVEV (reference sequence). V lost 5 bases to trimming and J lost 6 bases, with 14 bases between them. This CDR3 is built from 14 residues. The CDR3 reads CASSATSSTQPQHF. The CDR3 DNA reads TGTGCCAGCAGTGCTACTTCTTCCACTCAGCCCCAGCATTTT.

The rearrangement joins TRBV5-1 to TRBJ1-4; TRBD1 matches at 7 bases. The germline CDR1 and CDR2 sequences are SGHRS and YFSETQ. With 4 bases clipped from V and 6 bases from J, the junction kept 6 bases outside the gene matches. CDR3 size: 14 residues. The CDR3 loop reads CASSPTGVYEKLFF. CDR3 nucleotide sequence: TGCGCCAGCAGCCCAACAGGGGTTTATGAAAAACTGTTTTTT.

This clone was counted once. The chain is built from TRBV7-9 and TRBJ2-7; 10 bases align to TRBD1. V was clipped by 4 bases and J by 3 bases; unmatched bases: 3. Germline V gene sequence: CDR1 SEHNR, CDR2 FQNEAQ (reference sequence). The CDR3 extends over 14 amino acids. The DNA for the CDR3 is TGTGCCAGCAGCTCGACAGGGGGCCTCTACGAGCAGTACTTC. This translates into CASSSTGGLYEQYF.

The chain recombines TRBV7-8 with TRBJ1-4; D is undetermined. Germline V gene data show CDR1 as SGHVS and CDR2 as FQNEAQ. Trimming cost V 1 base and J 7 bases, with 7 bases left between them. This CDR3 region has 13 residues. The CDR3 bases are TGTGCCAGCAGCTTAGATCTGGGTGAAAAACTGTTTTTT. It specifies CASSLDLGEKLFF.

A single count supports this clone. This chain links TRBV18 with TRBJ2-5; no clear D gene. From germline, CDR1 is KGHSH and CDR2 LQKENI. V was pared by 0 bases and J by 5 bases, with 4 bases between. The CDR3 spans 12 residues. For the CDR3, the DNA is TGTGCCAGCTCACCACCGCTGGAGACCCAGTACTTC. Translation gives CASSPPLETQYF.

J is TRBJ1-2 and V is TRBV28, with D uncertain. The CDR3 has 13 residues. Germline values: CDR1 MDHEN, CDR2 SYDVKM. The ends were cut back, 2 bases at V and 6 bases at J, with 10 bases in the middle. CDR3: CASSLGLRDGYTF. CDR3 DNA: TGTGCCAGCAGTTTAGGGTTGCGGGATGGCTACACCTTC.

The DNA of the CDR3 is TGTGCCTGGAGTCGACCTTCAGGGGGAGGGCCTGAAGCTTTCTTT. Residues: CAWSRPSGGGPEAFF. The rearrangement links TRBV30 to TRBJ1-1; 7 bases agree with TRBD1. The junction had 12 bases not matched to a gene; V was cut back by 2 bases and J by 6 bases. CDR1 and CDR2 (germline): GTSNPN, SVGIG (reference sequence). The CDR3 length is 15 residues.

This chain joins TRBV18 and TRBJ2-7; no clear D. Trimming took 6 bases from V and 5 from J, leaving 20 bases between them. The CDR3 contains 15 residues. Germline-derived CDR1 and CDR2 are KGHSH and LQKENI. The CDR3 spells CASSRGPNSQNEQYF. In DNA form, the CDR3 reads TGTGCCAGCTCTCGCGGTCCCAACTCGCAGAACGAGCAGTACTTC. The full variable domain, rest sourced from reference TRBV18 and TRBJ2-7, is NAGVMQNPRHLVRRRGQEARLRCSPMKGHSHVYWYRQLPEEGLKFMVYLQKENIIDESGMPKERFSAEFPKEGPSILRIQQVVRGDSAAYFCASSRGPNSQNEQYFGPGTRLTVT.

The CDR3 loop reads CASRPSGQTYEQYF. For the CDR3, the DNA is TGTGCCAGCAGACCTTCGGGACAGACCTACGAGCAGTACTTC. V and J are TRBV5-4 and TRBJ2-7; TRBD1 matches 7 bases. Germline CDR1 SGHNT, CDR2 YYREEE (reference sequence). This CDR3 has 14 residues. Germline trimming cut 5 bases from V and 2 bases from J; bases unmatched to any gene: 7.

This chain links TRBV21-1 with TRBJ1-2. TRBV21-1 constitutes a pseudogene. The CDR3 contains 16 residues. The CDR3 protein is CASSKETRGRLDGYTF. The CDR3 coding sequence is TGTGCCAGCAGCAAAGAGACGCGGGGGCGCTTGGATGGCTACACCTTC.

V is TRBV5-1 and J is TRBJ2-1; 7 bases are shared with TRBD2. The germline CDR1 and CDR2 sequences are SGHRS and YFSETQ. With V trimmed by 0 bases and J by 1 base, 4 bases remained unmatched. This CDR3 comprises 16 residues. CDR3 DNA sequence: TGCGCCAGCAGCTTGGCTGCGGGAGTTTCCTACAATGAGCAGTTCTTC. It specifies CASSLAAGVSYNEQFF.

This clone was detected only once. This chain links TRBV13 with TRBJ2-3; D possibly matches TRBD1 or TRBD2 (5 bases each). The CDR3 sequence is 15 residues long. Germline-derived CDR1 and CDR2 are PRHDT and FYEKMQ (reference sequence). The V end lost 5 bases, the J end lost 0 bases, and 12 bases lay between the germline ends. CDR3 loop: CASSPGPDSTDTQYF. For the CDR3, the DNA is TGTGCCAGCAGCCCGGGACCAGACAGCACAGATACGCAGTATTTT.

For the CDR3, the DNA is TGTGCCAGCACCCCTGTCGGGCGGGATACGCAGTATTTT. Translated: CASTPVGRDTQYF. The J gene is TRBJ2-3, the V gene TRBV25-1; D uncertain. The germline CDR1 and CDR2 sequences are MGHDK and SYGVNS. The CDR3 extends over 13 amino acids. The ends were cut back, 7 bases at V and 6 bases at J, with 14 bases in the middle.

J is TRBJ2-7 and V is TRBV10-1; D ambiguous. From germline, CDR1 is WNHNN and CDR2 SYGVQD (reference sequence). Trimming took off 0 bases at V and 5 bases at J, with 11 bases between the two ends. The CDR3 sequence is 14 residues long. In DNA form, the CDR3 reads TGCGCCAGCAGTGAGTCGAGTGGGTCAGACGAGCAGTACTTC. Protein product: CASSESSGSDEQYF.

The genes are TRBV10-1 and TRBJ2-1, with 12 bases lining up with TRBD2. CDR1 and CDR2 from the germline V gene are WNHNN and SYGVQD (reference sequence). V shed 10 bases and J 10 bases; nucleotides not matched to a gene: 20. CDR3 size: 17 residues. The CDR3 DNA follows: TGCGCCATCGGTCCCGACCCTAGCGGGAGGGTAATGTTAGAGCAGTTCTTC. It codes for CAIGPDPSGRVMLEQFF.

The chain couples TRBV2 to TRBJ2-2; D gene uncertain. V was trimmed by 4 bases and J by 0 bases, leaving 15 bases between them. CDR1 is SNHLY, CDR2 FYNNEI, per germline. The CDR3 extends over 17 amino acids. This CDR3 reads CASSASSATANTGELFF. The CDR3 DNA is TGTGCCAGCAGTGCGAGTTCGGCGACTGCGAACACCGGGGAGCTGTTTTTT. Full variable domain (remainder filled in from reference TRBV2 and TRBJ2-2): EPEVTQTPSHQVTQMGQEVILRCVPISNHLYFYWYRQILGQKVEFLVSFYNNEISEKSEIFDDQFSVERPDGSNFTLKIRSTKLEDSAMYFCASSASSATANTGELFFGEGSRLTVL.

The V gene is TRBV19, the J gene TRBJ2-7, with D perhaps TRBD1 (5 bases). The CDR3 sequence is 16 residues long. CDR1 and CDR2 (germline): LNHDA, SQIVND (reference sequence). The V gene lost 3 bases and the J gene lost 3 bases, with 18 bases spanning the gap. The CDR3 reads CASSIVRPDNRYEQYF. The CDR3 nucleotides read TGTGCCAGTAGTATCGTTCGGCCGGACAACCGCTACGAGCAGTACTTC.

V gene TRBV19 combines with J gene TRBJ1-5; D ambiguous. V was shortened by 6 bases and J by 5 bases, with 14 bases between the two germline ends. The CDR3 is 14 amino acids. Germline CDR1 LNHDA, CDR2 SQIVND (reference sequence). This CDR3 is CASSGGGEYQPQHF. DNA for the CDR3: TGTGCCAGTAGCGGTGGAGGAGAGTATCAGCCCCAGCATTTT.

The V call is TRBV30, the J call TRBJ1-2; 8 bases are shared with TRBD1. This CDR3 spans 16 amino acids. V shed 0 bases and J 8 bases; nucleotides not matched to a gene: 14. The V gene's germline CDR1 is GTSNPN and CDR2 SVGIG (reference sequence). The CDR3 sequence: CAWSVPRRYRGLGYTF. The CDR3 DNA reads as TGTGCCTGGAGTGTACCGAGGCGGTACAGGGGGTTAGGCTACACCTTC.

The J gene is TRBJ2-5, the V gene TRBV7-9; D unclear. The CDR3 is 12 residues long. Germline V CDR1 and CDR2: SEHNR, FQNEAQ (reference sequence). Trimming shortened V by 5 bases and J by 7 bases, and 11 bases separated the two germline ends. The CDR3, as DNA: TGTGCCAGCAGCCCCCCCCTGAGGACCCAGTACTTC. Protein product: CASSPPLRTQYF.

The chain links TRBV4-2 to TRBJ2-3; the D is unclear. This CDR3 spans 15 amino acids. Trimming removed 1 base at V and 1 base at J, with 9 bases between. The germline V gene has CDR1 LGHNA and CDR2 YNFKEQ. The CDR3 here is CASSQADPRTDTQYF. As DNA, the CDR3 is TGTGCCAGCAGCCAAGCTGACCCCCGCACAGATACGCAGTATTTT.

The rearrangement links TRBV5-6 to TRBJ2-3, with TRBD2 matching over 7 bases. V was clipped by 0 bases and J by 1 base; unmatched bases: 5. This CDR3 spans 16 amino acids. Germline loops: CDR1 SGHDT, CDR2 YYEEEE. DNA for the CDR3: TGTGCCAGCAGCTTGGAGCGGGGTTCTGGCACAGATACGCAGTATTTT. Encoded protein: CASSLERGSGTDTQYF. The variable domain in full, with the rest retrieved from reference TRBV5-6 and TRBJ2-3, is DAGVTQSPTHLIKTRGQQVTLRCSPKSGHDTVSWYQQALGQGPQFIFQYYEEEERQRGNFPDRFSGHQFPNYSSELNVNALLLGDSALYLCASSLERGSGTDTQYFGPGTRLTVL.